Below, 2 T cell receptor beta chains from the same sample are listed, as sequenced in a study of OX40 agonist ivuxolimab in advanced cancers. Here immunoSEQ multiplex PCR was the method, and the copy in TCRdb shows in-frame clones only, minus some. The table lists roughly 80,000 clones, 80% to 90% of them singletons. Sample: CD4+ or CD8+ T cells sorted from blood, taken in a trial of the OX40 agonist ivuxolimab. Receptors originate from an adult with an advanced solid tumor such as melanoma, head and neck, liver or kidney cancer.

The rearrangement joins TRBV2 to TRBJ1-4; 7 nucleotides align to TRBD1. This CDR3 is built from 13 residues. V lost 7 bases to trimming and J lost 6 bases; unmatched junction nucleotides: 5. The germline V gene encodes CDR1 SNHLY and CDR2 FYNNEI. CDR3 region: CASIRDSDEKLFF. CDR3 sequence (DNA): TGTGCCAGCATCCGGGACAGTGATGAAAAACTGTTTTTT.

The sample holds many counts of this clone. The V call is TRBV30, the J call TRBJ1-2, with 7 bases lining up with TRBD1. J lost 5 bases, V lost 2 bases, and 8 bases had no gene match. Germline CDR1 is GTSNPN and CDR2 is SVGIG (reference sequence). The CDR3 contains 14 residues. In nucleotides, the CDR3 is TGTGCCTGGAGTATCAACCGGGACAGTTATGGCTACACCTTC. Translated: CAWSINRDSYGYTF.